This T cell receptor beta chain was recovered during a study of blood T cell repertoires in COVID-19. Study context: Some COVID-19 samples were acute and others convalescent; all came from the United States, Italy and Spain. T cells, B-cell-depleted T cells, or PBMCs provided the cDNA or gDNA that served as material.

Trimming took off 5 bases at V and 7 bases at J, with 14 bases between the two ends. The CDR3 contains 13 residues. CDR1 and CDR2 (germline): MRHNA, SNTAGT. Original processing notes: Using reference gene primer amplification, nucleated cell counts were estimated. Produced via immunoSEQ multiplex PCR; TCRdb's table is partial and in-frame only. The V and J calls and clone size are taken from that table; D and trimming were inferred from the DNA. The data show roughly 200,000 clones, with roughly 89% seen just once and around 7% held by the top ten. The TCR was taken from a man in his forties with acute or convalescent COVID-19. The chain uses TRBV6-4 and TRBJ1-2, with a possible D match to TRBD1 (6 bases). The sample taken for sequencing was peripheral blood. CDR3 residues: CASSPNRVGGYTF. In DNA form, the CDR3 reads TGTGCCAGCAGTCCCAACAGGGTTGGTGGCTACACCTTC.